The rows below give T cell receptor beta chains drawn from one sample of a study of T cells in Graves' hyperthyroidism and ophthalmopathy. MiXCR, run by TCRdb on the multiplex PCR reads, gives a single entry per CDR3 protein. The sample includes some 300,000 distinct CDR3 sequences, approximately 15% of them seen just once. The material sequenced was blood. These receptors all stem from a middle-aged woman with Graves' hyperthyroidism. CDR3s include the opening cysteine and the closing phenylalanine or tryptophan. The order of the fields is clone size, D gene, J gene, V gene, CDR3 DNA, CDR3 protein. The D gene is left open where the match is weak. Size is omitted from some rows. Given values are once, few, many or a class for expanded clones.

>-|TRBD1|TRBJ1-1|TRBV5-6
TGTGCCAGCAGCGCCGGACAGGGGACGCCGGAAGCTTTCTTT
CASSAGQGTPEAFF
>many|TRBD1|TRBJ1-5|TRBV28
TGTGCCGGCCAGGGGGCCAATCAGCCCCAGCATTTT
CAGQGANQPQHF
>-|-|TRBJ1-4|TRBV9
TGTGCCAGCAGCGTAGATGGGGGGAGGAATGAAAAACTGTTTTTT
CASSVDGGRNEKLFF
>few|-|TRBJ2-1|TRBV19
TGTGCCAGTAGTGCCCGGGGTTACAATGAGCAGTTCTTC
CASSARGYNEQFF
>many|-|TRBJ2-5|TRBV6-1
TGTGCCACCACTCGGACCATCCAAGAGACCCAGTACTTC
CATTRTIQETQYF
>many|TRBD1|TRBJ1-1|TRBV4-2
TGTGCCAGCAGCCACCTGCCGAGACAGGGTGAAGCTTTCTTT
CASSHLPRQGEAFF
>-|TRBD2|TRBJ2-7|TRBV10-3
TGTGCCATCCGGGGAGCGGGAGGCCGGGGGCAGTACTTC
CAIRGAGGRGQYF
>few|-|TRBJ1-4|TRBV20-1
TGCAGTGCTAGAGGAGTGACGGCAGGATCTGAAAAACTGTTTTTT
CSARGVTAGSEKLFF
>many|-|TRBJ2-2|TRBV30
TGTGCCTGGAGTCCTGAGCGGATCACCGGGGAGCTGTTTTTT
CAWSPERITGELFF
>-|-|TRBJ2-5|TRBV4-1
TGCGCCAGCAGCCCCGAAGGGCGGGGAGTGCCAGAGACCCAGTACTTC
CASSPEGRGVPETQYF
>many|TRBD2|TRBJ2-1|TRBV7-2
TGTGCCAGCAGCGCCGGGACTAGCGGCCGGCGGTTCTTC
CASSAGTSGRRFF
>many|-|TRBJ2-1|TRBV10-3
TGTGCCATCAGTGAGTGGGGATTTAACAATGAGCAGTTCTTC
CAISEWGFNNEQFF
>many|TRBD1|TRBJ1-1|TRBV12-3/TRBV12-4
TGTGCCAGCACCCAGGGACAGGGCGAGACTGAAGCTTTCTTT
CASTQGQGETEAFF
>-|-|TRBJ2-1|TRBV4-1
TGCGCCAGCAGCCAAGCCCCGGGCAGGGTCTCAGACAATGAGCAGTTCTTC
CASSQAPGRVSDNEQFF
>-|TRBD2|TRBJ2-1|TRBV19
TGTGCCAGTAGTAACCGGGGGGTGTCCTACAATGAGCAGTTCTTC
CASSNRGVSYNEQFF
>few|-|TRBJ2-6|TRBV11-2
TGTGCCAGCAGGTCCTCGAGGCGGGGTCACTCTGGGGCCAACGTCCTGACTTTC
CASRSSRRGHSGANVLTF
>many|TRBD1|TRBJ2-5|TRBV2
TGTGCCAGCAGTGCGGACAGGACTCAAGAGACCCAGTACTTC
CASSADRTQETQYF
>many|TRBD2|TRBJ2-7|TRBV11-2
TGTGCCAGCAGCTTCGAAGCGGGAGGGCCTCACGAGCAGTACTTC
CASSFEAGGPHEQYF
>many|-|TRBJ1-2|TRBV5-6
TGTGCCAGCAGCGCAGGGAATAGTGGCTATGGCTACACCTTC
CASSAGNSGYGYTF
>many|-|TRBJ2-7|TRBV12-3/TRBV12-4
TGTGCCAGCAGTCGACGGACCTACGAGCAGTACTTC
CASSRRTYEQYF
>many|TRBD2|TRBJ2-5|TRBV7-2
TGTGCCAGCAGCCGACGGGGGGGAGAACAAGAGACCCAGTACTTC
CASSRRGGEQETQYF
>many|-|TRBJ2-1|TRBV3-1
TGTGCCAGCAGCCAAGAAGACAATGAGCAGTTCTTC
CASSQEDNEQFF
>-|-|TRBJ2-2|TRBV6-4
TGTGCCAGCAGTCGGGGAATTGACAACGGGGAGCTGTTTTTT
CASSRGIDNGELFF
>many|TRBD1|TRBJ1-1|TRBV28
TGTGCCAGCAGTCCAGGACAGGGGGCCGCGGGGGCTTTCTTT
CASSPGQGAAGAFF
>few|TRBD2|TRBJ2-1|TRBV24-1
TGTGCCACCAGTACCGCGGGAGGGCCGAAGAAGAATGAGCAGTTCTTC
CATSTAGGPKKNEQFF
>-|TRBD1|TRBJ2-2|TRBV30
TGTGCCTGGAGCAGGAACAGGGGGATCGGGGAGCTGTTTTTT
CAWSRNRGIGELFF
>-|TRBD2|TRBJ2-7|TRBV6-2/TRBV6-3
TGTGCCACCTCAGAGCGGGGCACCTACGGGCAGTACTTC
CATSERGTYGQYF
>many|-|TRBJ2-7|TRBV5-1
TGCGCCAGCAGCTTGGACCCGGGGGACGAGCAGTACTTC
CASSLDPGDEQYF
>-|TRBD1|TRBJ1-1|TRBV24-1
TGTGCCACCAGTGATGCCGGAACAGGGGGAGTTAGCGCGGCTTTCTTT
CATSDAGTGGVSAAFF
>many|-|TRBJ2-3|TRBV2
TGTGCCAGCAAGGATGCTAGTCGGAGCAACACAGATACGCAGTATTTT
CASKDASRSNTDTQYF
>many|-|TRBJ1-6|TRBV20-1
TGCAGTGCTAGAGAGGTTAGGCAGGGATATAATTCACCCCTCCACTTT
CSAREVRQGYNSPLHF
>-|TRBD1|TRBJ1-4|TRBV14
TGTGCCAGCAGCCAAGCCGGGACAGGGGTCGGGGAAAAACTGTTTTTT
CASSQAGTGVGEKLFF
>few|TRBD1|TRBJ1-3|TRBV5-1
TGCGCCAGCAGTCAGAGACAGGGTTCCGGAAACACCATATATTTT
CASSQRQGSGNTIYF
>many|TRBD2|TRBJ2-3|TRBV20-1
TGCAGTGCTAGAGATCGGAGCGGGAGCACGACAGATACGCAGTATTTT
CSARDRSGSTTDTQYF
>many|TRBD1|TRBJ1-2|TRBV20-1
TGCAGTGCTAAGGGAGGGAACAGGGGGCAATATGGCTACACCTTC
CSAKGGNRGQYGYTF
>-|-|TRBJ2-1|TRBV13
TGTGCCAGCGGCTTCCAATCGGGGAGCTCCTACAATGAGCAGTTCTTC
CASGFQSGSSYNEQFF
>many|TRBD1|TRBJ2-7|TRBV7-9
TGTGCCAGCAGCTTAGCGCTCAGGGGGCCTGCCGAGCAGTACTTC
CASSLALRGPAEQYF
>few|-|TRBJ1-4|TRBV10-3
TGTGCCATCGCAGGGGAGGGTGGCGAAAAACTGTTTTTT
CAIAGEGGEKLFF
>-|-|TRBJ2-2|TRBV3-1
TGTGCCAGCAGCCAAGAAGGGACCACCGGGGAGCTGTTTTTT
CASSQEGTTGELFF
>many|-|TRBJ2-1|TRBV28
TGTGCCAGCAGGGGAAGAATCTCCTACAATGAGCAGTTCTTC
CASRGRISYNEQFF
>many|TRBD1|TRBJ1-6|TRBV28
TGTGCCAGCAGTTTCCCGGACAGGGATAATTCACCCCTCCACTTT
CASSFPDRDNSPLHF
>many|-|TRBJ2-5|TRBV11-2
TGTGCCAGCAGCTGGGGGGAGACCCAGTACTTC
CASSWGETQYF
>many|TRBD2|TRBJ2-7|TRBV2
TGTGCCAGCAGTGGCGTTTTGGGAACTAGCGGGGCCTACGAGCAGTACTTC
CASSGVLGTSGAYEQYF
>many|-|TRBJ2-2|TRBV7-3
TGTGCCAGCAGCTTGACCTTAGATGGGGAGCTGTTTTTT
CASSLTLDGELFF
>many|-|TRBJ2-7|TRBV27
TGTGCCAGCTCTACCCACGGGACCTACGAGCAGTACTTC
CASSTHGTYEQYF
>many|-|TRBJ2-1|TRBV2
TGTGCCAGCAGTTTGCAGCTGGCGTGGAATGAGCAGTTCTTC
CASSLQLAWNEQFF
>-|TRBD2|TRBJ2-2|TRBV7-2
TGTGCCAGCAGCCCATGGACTAGAAACACCGGGGAGCTGTTTTTT
CASSPWTRNTGELFF
>many|TRBD1|TRBJ1-4|TRBV6-1
TGTGCCAGCAGTGCCACAGGGGCCCGCGGCGAAAAACTGTTTTTT
CASSATGARGEKLFF
>-|TRBD1|TRBJ1-4|TRBV7-9
TGTGCCAGCAGCCCCCACAGGGGCACTAATGAAAAACTGTTTTTT
CASSPHRGTNEKLFF
>many|-|TRBJ2-1|TRBV6-2/TRBV6-3
TGTGCCAGCAGTTACGAGAACTCCTACAATGAGCAGTTCTTC
CASSYENSYNEQFF